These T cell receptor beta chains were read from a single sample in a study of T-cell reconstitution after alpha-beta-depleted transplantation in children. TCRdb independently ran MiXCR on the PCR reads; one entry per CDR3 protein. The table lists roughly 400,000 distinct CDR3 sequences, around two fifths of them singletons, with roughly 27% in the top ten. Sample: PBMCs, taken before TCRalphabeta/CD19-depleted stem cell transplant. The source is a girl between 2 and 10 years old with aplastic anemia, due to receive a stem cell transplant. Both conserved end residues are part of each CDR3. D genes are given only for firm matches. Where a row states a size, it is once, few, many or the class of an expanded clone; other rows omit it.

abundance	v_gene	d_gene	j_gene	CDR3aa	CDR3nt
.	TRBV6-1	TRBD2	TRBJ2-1	CASAGLADYNEQFF	TGTGCCAGCGCGGGACTAGCGGATTACAATGAGCAGTTCTTC
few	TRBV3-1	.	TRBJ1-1	CASSQDFSSRPNTEAFF	TGTGCCAGCAGCCAAGATTTCTCGAGCAGGCCAAACACTGAAGCTTTCTTT
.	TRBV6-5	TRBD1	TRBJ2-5	CASSYSTGQETQYF	TGTGCCAGCAGTTACTCGACAGGGCAAGAGACCCAGTACTTC
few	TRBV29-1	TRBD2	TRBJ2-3	CSVGGGFTDTQYF	TGCAGCGTTGGGGGGGGTTTCACAGATACGCAGTATTTT
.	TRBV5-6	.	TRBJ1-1	CASSLPGTTEAFF	TGTGCCAGCAGCTTGCCAGGGACCACTGAAGCTTTCTTT
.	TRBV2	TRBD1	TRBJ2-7	CASRGGGAKGRSPYEQYF	TGTGCCAGCAGAGGGGGCGGCGCCAAGGGACGGAGCCCCTACGAGCAGTACTTC
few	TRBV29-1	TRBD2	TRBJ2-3	CSVEEGRADTQYF	TGCAGCGTTGAAGAGGGGAGGGCAGATACGCAGTATTTT
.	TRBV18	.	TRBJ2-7	CASSPSGGRGDEQYF	TGTGCCAGCTCACCATCTGGCGGCAGGGGTGACGAGCAGTACTTC
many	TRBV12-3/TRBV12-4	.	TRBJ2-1	CASSLETSGPYNEQFF	TGTGCCAGCAGTTTGGAGACGTCCGGCCCCTACAATGAGCAGTTCTTC
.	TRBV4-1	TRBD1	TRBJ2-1	CASSQAGTGEPEQFF	TGCGCCAGCAGCCAGGCCGGGACAGGGGAGCCTGAGCAGTTCTTC
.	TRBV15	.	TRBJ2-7	CATSRDAGRFYEQYF	TGTGCCACCAGCAGAGATGCGGGGAGGTTCTACGAGCAGTACTTC
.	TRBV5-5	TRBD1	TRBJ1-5	CASSLEGARGSNQPQHF	TGTGCCAGCAGCTTGGAGGGGGCCAGGGGTAGCAATCAGCCCCAGCATTTT
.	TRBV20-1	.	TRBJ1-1	CSASPAPRAEAFF	TGCAGTGCTTCGCCCGCGCCTAGAGCTGAAGCTTTCTTT
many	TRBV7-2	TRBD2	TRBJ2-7	CASSLRLAGDGYEQYF	TGTGCCAGCAGCTTAAGACTAGCGGGAGATGGATACGAGCAGTACTTC
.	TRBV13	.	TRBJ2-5	CASSLKLGQETQYF	TGTGCCAGCAGCCTAAAATTAGGCCAAGAGACCCAGTACTTC
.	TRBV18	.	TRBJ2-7	CASSPRGRGTYEQYF	TGTGCCAGCTCACCACGAGGGAGAGGGACCTACGAGCAGTACTTC
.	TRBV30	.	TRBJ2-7	CAWGPGAIRYEQYF	TGTGCCTGGGGACCGGGGGCGATTCGGTACGAGCAGTACTTC
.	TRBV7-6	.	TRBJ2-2	CASSFEAGELFF	TGTGCCAGCAGCTTTGAGGCCGGGGAGCTGTTTTTT